Listed below are T cell receptor beta chains from one sample, sequenced in a study of blood T cells in healthy people across ages. TCRdb passed the 5' RACE reads through MiXCR, listing each CDR3 protein once. The table records roughly 900,000 distinct CDR3 sequences, about 30% of them present only once. Sequencing used blood. Source of these receptors: a woman older than 75 in good health. Each CDR3 is given with its conserved first and last residue. Fields, in order: D gene, V gene, clone size, J gene, CDR3 protein, CDR3 DNA. The D gene is left open where the match is weak. Clone size is given for some rows only: seen once, a few or many times, or a class if the clone is expanded.

NA,TRBV18,NA,TRBJ2-3,CASSTKQGPTDTQYF,TGTGCCAGCTCGACAAAACAGGGACCCACAGATACGCAGTATTTT
NA,TRBV6-6,once,TRBJ1-1,CASSYSRTANTEAFF,TGTGCCAGCAGTTACTCCCGGACGGCAAACACTGAAGCTTTCTTT
TRBD1,TRBV14,many,TRBJ1-2,CASSQGGTVYGYTF,TGTGCCAGCAGCCAAGGCGGGACAGTCTATGGCTACACCTTC
NA,TRBV7-9,many,TRBJ2-3,CASSPAVDTQYF,TGTGCCAGCAGTCCCGCGGTAGATACGCAGTATTTT
NA,TRBV10-3,NA,TRBJ2-1,CAISDPPLDPTNEQFF,TGTGCCATCAGTGACCCCCCGTTAGACCCTACCAATGAGCAGTTCTTC
NA,TRBV4-1,NA,TRBJ2-3,CASSPPGSGTSTDTQYF,TGCGCCAGCAGCCCCCCCGGATCAGGTACTAGCACAGATACGCAGTATTTT
NA,TRBV27,few,TRBJ2-7,CASSLITGYSYEQYF,TGTGCCAGCAGTTTAATAACAGGATACTCCTACGAGCAGTACTTC
NA,TRBV20-1,few,TRBJ2-2,CSATRDTGELFF,TGCAGTGCGACACGGGACACCGGGGAGCTGTTTTTT
NA,TRBV10-1,NA,TRBJ2-1,CASSEKLYNEQFF,TGCGCCAGCAGTGAAAAACTTTACAATGAGCAGTTCTTC
NA,TRBV2,many,TRBJ2-3,CAGPSSDTQYF,TGTGCCGGACCTAGCTCAGATACGCAGTATTTT
NA,TRBV7-8,NA,TRBJ1-5,CASSSRQNQPQHF,TGTGCCAGCTCCTCTCGACAGAATCAGCCCCAGCATTTT
NA,TRBV28,few,TRBJ2-5,CASSGGDRAWETQYF,TGTGCCAGCAGTGGGGGCGATCGGGCGTGGGAGACCCAGTACTTC
NA,TRBV7-2,many,TRBJ2-5,CASSLLTGRWRQETQYF,TGTGCCAGCAGCTTACTTACAGGTCGTTGGAGACAAGAGACCCAGTACTTC
TRBD1,TRBV6-2/TRBV6-3,few,TRBJ1-6,CASSRGIYNSPLHF,TGTGCCAGCAGCAGGGGGATCTATAATTCACCCCTCCACTTT
NA,TRBV7-2,many,TRBJ2-7,CASSPGTVAYEQYF,TGTGCCAGCAGCCCCGGGACGGTAGCCTACGAGCAGTACTTC
NA,TRBV7-2,many,TRBJ2-7,CASSERGGGGSYEQYF,TGTGCCAGCAGTGAGCGAGGAGGGGGGGGTTCCTACGAGCAGTACTTC
NA,TRBV12-3/TRBV12-4,NA,TRBJ2-3,CASSLPGRAVTQYF,TGTGCCAGCAGTTTACCGGGGAGAGCGGTGACGCAGTATTTT
NA,TRBV11-2,few,TRBJ1-5,CASSLASGNNQPQHF,TGTGCCAGCAGCTTAGCTTCTGGGAACAATCAGCCCCAGCATTTT
TRBD1,TRBV7-9,many,TRBJ2-3,CASSLLPGQPSTDTQYF,TGTGCCAGCAGCTTACTCCCGGGACAGCCTAGCACAGATACGCAGTATTTT
NA,TRBV7-9,many,TRBJ2-5,CASTTQRVGQETQYF,TGTGCCAGCACCACTCAGCGGGTAGGCCAAGAGACCCAGTACTTC
NA,TRBV7-2,many,TRBJ1-6,CASSLLGDGASPLHF,TGTGCCAGCAGCTTGCTGGGAGACGGCGCTTCACCCCTCCACTTT
NA,TRBV7-2,NA,TRBJ2-5,CASSHNYNEQYF,TGTGCCAGCAGCCACAATTACAATGAGCAGTACTTC
TRBD2,TRBV28,many,TRBJ2-3,CASSPRTSGHTDTQYF,TGTGCCAGCAGTCCCCGGACTAGCGGGCACACAGATACGCAGTATTTT
NA,TRBV20-1,many,TRBJ2-6,CSATRDTTANVLTF,TGCAGTGCTACTCGGGACACAACGGCCAACGTCCTGACTTTC
TRBD1,TRBV3-1,many,TRBJ2-6,CASSRGTGYSGANVLTF,TGTGCCAGCAGCCGCGGGACAGGGTATAGTGGGGCCAACGTCCTGACTTTC
TRBD1,TRBV5-1,many,TRBJ2-5,CASSLGGQGAEETQYF,TGCGCCAGCAGCTTGGGGGGACAGGGGGCTGAAGAGACCCAGTACTTC
NA,TRBV18,NA,TRBJ1-2,CASSPPRGTGYTF,TGTGCCAGCTCACCACCGAGGGGTACTGGCTACACCTTC
NA,TRBV29-1,NA,TRBJ2-3,CSAPARRATSTDTQYF,TGCAGCGCCCCGGCGAGGAGGGCCACTAGCACAGATACGCAGTATTTT
NA,TRBV7-8,few,TRBJ1-4,CASSPAGVAEKLFF,TGTGCCAGCAGCCCGGCCGGGGTGGCTGAAAAACTGTTTTTT
NA,TRBV6-5,many,TRBJ2-7,CASSYSIQAYEQYF,TGTGCCAGCAGTTACTCGATCCAGGCCTACGAGCAGTACTTC
TRBD1,TRBV3-1,few,TRBJ2-1,CASSSPGGYSYNEQFF,TGTGCCAGCAGCTCCCCAGGGGGTTACTCCTACAATGAGCAGTTCTTC
TRBD1,TRBV7-2,NA,TRBJ1-6,CASSAPGQGKDSPPHF,TGTGCCAGCAGCGCTCCTGGACAGGGGAAGGATTCACCCCCCCACTTT
NA,TRBV2,few,TRBJ1-2,CAGSERQGNYGYTF,TGTGCCGGCAGTGAGCGCCAGGGAAACTATGGCTACACCTTC
TRBD2,TRBV20-1,many,TRBJ2-3,CSAPTAGGRDTQYF,TGCAGTGCCCCGACGGCGGGGGGGCGGGATACGCAGTATTTT
NA,TRBV5-1,NA,TRBJ2-2,CASSWAGQTNTGELFF,TGCGCCAGCAGCTGGGCAGGACAGACCAACACCGGGGAGCTGTTTTTT
NA,TRBV20-1,NA,TRBJ2-7,CSARDRRQPPYEQYF,TGCAGTGCTAGAGATCGACGGCAGCCCCCCTACGAGCAGTACTTC